This is a list of T cell receptor beta chains from one sample in a study of blood T cell repertoires in COVID-19. TCRdb keeps only in-frame clones here, not all; method: immunoSEQ multiplex PCR. The sample includes 90,000 to 130,000 clones, 80% to 90% of them seen just once. Material for sequencing was peripheral blood. Receptor source: a woman aged 55-69 years with acute or convalescent COVID-19. CDR3s include the opening cysteine and the closing phenylalanine or tryptophan. D genes are given only for firm matches. Not all rows give a size; the values are once, few, many and, for expanded clones, a class.

>TRBV11-3|-|TRBD2|TRBJ2-3|18
CASSFSSGGLTSTDTQYF
TGTGCCAGCAGCTTTTCTAGCGGGGGCCTGACTAGCACAGATACGCAGTATTTT
>TRBV24-1|-|-|TRBJ1-3|13
CATSDFSGNTIYF
TGTGCCACCAGTGATTTCTCGGGAAACACCATATATTTT
>TRBV5-4|-|TRBD1|TRBJ1-1|13
CASSSGQGREAFF
TGTGCCAGCAGCTCTGGACAGGGACGAGAAGCTTTCTTT
>TRBV10-2|-|-|TRBJ1-6|16
CASSESIPGSGSPLHF
TGCGCCAGCAGTGAGTCTATCCCAGGGTCGGGTTCACCCCTCCACTTT
>TRBV3-1/TRBV3-2|-|-|TRBJ1-1|14
CASSLGGDGTEAFF
TGTGCCAGCAGCCTGGGGGGTGATGGCACTGAAGCTTTCTTT
>TRBV23-1|-|TRBD1|TRBJ2-5|15
CASSQSKQGKETQYF
TGCGCCAGCAGTCAATCGAAACAGGGGAAAGAGACCCAGTACTTC
>TRBV4-3|-|TRBD2|TRBJ2-7|17
CASSQDTAGGDSYEQYF
TGCGCCAGCAGCCAAGATACAGCGGGGGGCGACTCCTACGAGCAGTACTTC
>TRBV29-1|-|TRBD2|TRBJ2-1|16
CSVEALAGGRLDEQFF
TGCAGCGTTGAAGCTCTAGCGGGGGGGCGGTTGGATGAGCAGTTCTTC
>TRBV5-6|-|TRBD1|TRBJ1-2|16
CASSRGTGGTYYGYTF
TGTGCCAGCAGCCGCGGCACAGGGGGCACCTACTATGGCTACACCTTC
>TRBV7-2|-|-|TRBJ2-1|14
CASSPNGGPNEQFF
TGTGCCAGCAGCCCCAACGGTGGGCCCAATGAGCAGTTCTTC
>TRBV15|-|-|TRBJ1-2|13
CATSRDTNYGYTF
TGTGCCACCAGCAGGGACACTAACTATGGCTACACCTTC
>TRBV4-3|-|-|TRBJ1-6|16
CASSQARDWLNSPLHF
TGCGCCAGCAGCCAAGCTCGGGATTGGCTTAATTCACCCCTCCACTTT
>TRBV9|-|TRBD2|TRBJ2-7|15
CASSVASGGPYEQYF
TGTGCCAGCAGCGTGGCTAGCGGGGGGCCCTACGAGCAGTACTTC
>TRBV30|-|TRBD2|TRBJ2-7|17
CAWSGGATSGGSYEQYF
TGTGCCTGGAGTGGAGGGGCTACTAGCGGGGGGTCCTACGAGCAGTACTTC
>TRBV14|-|-|TRBJ1-4|15
CASSQGSGLNEKLFF
TGTGCCAGCAGCCAAGGGAGCGGTCTAAACGAAAAACTGTTTTTT
>TRBV5-4|-|TRBD2|TRBJ2-3|16
CASSLGAGLGADTQYF
TGTGCCAGCAGCTTGGGGGCCGGACTAGGTGCAGATACGCAGTATTTT
>TRBV7-9|-|-|TRBJ2-2|15
CASSLARGDTGELFF
TGTGCCAGCAGCTTAGCCAGGGGGGACACCGGGGAGCTGTTTTTT
>TRBV4-1|few|-|TRBJ1-5|14
CASSQEPGNQPQHF
TGCGCCAGCAGCCAAGAACCAGGCAATCAGCCCCAGCATTTT
>TRBV21-1|-|-|TRBJ2-7|13
CASSSPSSYEQYF
TGTGCCAGCAGCTCCCCGAGCTCCTACGAGCAGTACTTC
>TRBV11-1|-|-|TRBJ1-6|15
CASSLDLGDNSPLHF
TGTGCCAGCAGCTTAGACCTCGGTGATAATTCACCCCTCCACTTT
>TRBV18|-|-|TRBJ1-5|14
CASSLRTEDQPQHF
TGTGCCAGCTCACTGAGGACAGAAGATCAGCCCCAGCATTTT
>TRBV7-6|-|TRBD2|TRBJ2-3|12
CASSFQRGHQYF
TGTGCCAGCAGCTTCCAGCGGGGGCACCAGTATTTT
>TRBV7-3|-|TRBD2|TRBJ2-3|19
CASSPLGLAGGFAGNTQYF
TGTGCCAGCAGCCCCCTCGGACTAGCGGGGGGGTTCGCGGGAAATACGCAGTATTTT
>TRBV12-5|-|TRBD1|TRBJ1-1|14
CASGFTGGWTEAFF
TGTGCTAGTGGTTTTACAGGGGGTTGGACTGAAGCTTTCTTT
>TRBV5-1|-|-|TRBJ2-7|14
CASSYPGGTYEQYF
TGCGCCAGCAGCTATCCTGGGGGGACCTACGAGCAGTACTTC
>TRBV10-3|-|-|TRBJ1-2|12
CAISEYPNADTF
TGTGCCATCAGTGAGTACCCCAATGCGGACACCTTC
>TRBV19|-|-|TRBJ1-3|13
CASRFPLGNTIYF
TGTGCCAGTAGATTCCCCCTCGGAAACACCATATATTTT
>TRBV14|-|TRBD1|TRBJ1-2|15
CASSQRQGVNYGYTF
TGTGCCAGCAGCCAAAGACAGGGGGTTAACTATGGCTACACCTTC
>TRBV7-3|-|-|TRBJ2-3|14
CASSLTSGTDTQYF
TGTGCCAGCAGCTTAACGTCCGGCACAGATACGCAGTATTTT
>TRBV3-1/TRBV3-2|-|-|TRBJ2-5|15
CASSQLQAAQETQYF
TGTGCCAGCAGCCAACTACAAGCGGCCCAAGAGACCCAGTACTTC
>TRBV5-1|-|TRBD1|TRBJ1-3|15
CASSYGQGQGNTIYF
TGCGCCAGCAGCTACGGACAGGGACAAGGAAACACCATATATTTT
>TRBV20-1|-|-|TRBJ1-1|11
CSANDIFEAFF
TGCAGTGCTAATGACATTTTCGAAGCTTTCTTT
>TRBV27|-|TRBD1|TRBJ1-5|14
CASSPTTGAQPQHF
TGTGCCAGCAGCCCTACCACAGGGGCTCAGCCCCAGCATTTT
>TRBV27|-|TRBD1|TRBJ1-6|16
CASRGTGGPYNSPLHF
TGTGCCAGCAGGGGAACAGGGGGGCCCTATAATTCACCCCTCCACTTT
>TRBV5-1|-|TRBD2|TRBJ2-3|15
CASSLGGGVTDTQYF
TGCGCCAGCAGCTTGGGCGGGGGGGTCACAGATACGCAGTATTTT
>TRBV11-3|few|-|TRBJ1-4|14
CASSLGGFNEKLFF
TGTGCCAGCAGCTTAGGCGGGTTTAATGAAAAACTGTTTTTT
>TRBV28|-|-|TRBJ1-5|15
CASSLYLGSGQPQHF
TGTGCCAGCAGTTTATACTTGGGTTCGGGTCAGCCCCAGCATTTT
>TRBV5-1|-|TRBD2|TRBJ2-3|14
CASSRGGYTDTQYF
TGCGCCAGCAGTCGGGGGGGATACACAGATACGCAGTATTTT
>TRBV6-5|-|-|TRBJ1-5|13
CASSYGPHQPQHF
TGTGCCAGCAGTTACGGGCCGCATCAGCCCCAGCATTTT
>TRBV19|-|TRBD2|TRBJ2-7|13
CAIGPGGSGEQYF
TGTGCCATTGGCCCCGGGGGGTCTGGGGAGCAGTACTTC
>TRBV11-2|-|-|TRBJ2-5|11
CASGPGETQYF
TGTGCCAGCGGACCGGGGGAGACCCAGTACTTC
>TRBV6-4|-|TRBD1|TRBJ1-2|15
CASSATGSLNYGYTF
TGTGCCAGCAGTGCGACAGGGAGCCTGAACTATGGCTACACCTTC
>TRBV7-9|-|-|TRBJ2-7|13
CASSRAGFYEQYF
TGTGCCAGCAGCCGCGCGGGGTTCTACGAGCAGTACTTC
>TRBV4-2|once|-|TRBJ1-5|19
CASSPRQASATTDNQPQHF
TGTGCCAGCAGCCCAAGACAGGCGAGCGCTACGACCGACAATCAGCCCCAGCATTTT
>TRBV7-6|-|TRBD1|TRBJ2-2|15
CASSPYRGMGGELFF
TGTGCCAGCAGTCCGTACAGGGGGATGGGCGGGGAGCTGTTTTTT
>TRBV7-2|few|-|TRBJ2-4|13
CASGRGSVNIQYF
TGTGCCAGCGGACGGGGATCCGTAAACATTCAGTACTTC
>TRBV25-1|-|TRBD2|TRBJ2-7|13
CASQEGGFYEQYF
TGTGCCAGCCAAGAGGGAGGGTTCTACGAGCAGTACTTC
>TRBV5-1|-|-|TRBJ1-4|15
CASSLADRGGVKLFF
TGCGCCAGCAGCTTGGCCGACCGCGGTGGTGTAAAACTGTTTTTT
>TRBV20-1|-|TRBD1|TRBJ1-2|11
CSATGDYGYTF
TGCAGCGCTACAGGGGACTATGGCTACACCTTC
>TRBV24-1|-|-|TRBJ1-4|16
CATSAGERATNEKLFF
TGTGCCACCAGTGCCGGCGAGCGAGCAACTAATGAAAAACTGTTTTTT
>TRBV4-1|few|TRBD1|TRBJ1-2|15
CASSPGTGYRDGYTF
TGCGCCAGCAGCCCTGGGACAGGGTATCGGGATGGCTACACCTTC
>TRBV6-6|-|TRBD1|TRBJ1-1|20
CASSHTPPSRQGASNTEAFF
TGTGCCAGCAGCCATACCCCCCCCTCAAGACAGGGGGCCTCGAACACTGAAGCTTTCTTT
>TRBV7-2|-|-|TRBJ2-5|12
CASSFSAGTQYF
TGTGCCAGCAGCTTTTCTGCCGGGACCCAGTACTTC
>TRBV7-9|-|-|TRBJ1-4|16
CASSLGRMGTNEKLFF
TGTGCCAGCAGCTTAGGGAGGATGGGAACTAATGAAAAACTGTTTTTT
>TRBV6-1|-|TRBD1|TRBJ1-2|15
CASSERGTGGAGYTF
TGTGCCAGCAGTGAAAGGGGAACAGGGGGTGCTGGCTACACCTTC
>TRBV29-1|-|TRBD1|TRBJ1-1|14
CSAGTVWLNTEAFF
TGCAGCGCCGGGACAGTATGGTTGAACACTGAAGCTTTCTTT
>TRBV12-3/TRBV12-4|few|-|TRBJ2-7|11
CASSQAYEQYF
TGTGCCTCTTCCCAGGCCTACGAGCAGTACTTC
>TRBV6-2/TRBV6-3|-|TRBD2|TRBJ2-3|16
CASSYVERGAEDTQYF
TGTGCCAGCAGTTACGTAGAGCGGGGGGCTGAAGATACGCAGTATTTT
>TRBV28|-|-|TRBJ1-4|17
CASSSSGQTSTNEKLFF
TGTGCCAGCAGTTCCTCCGGACAGACTTCAACTAATGAAAAACTGTTTTTT